The clone carrying this T cell receptor beta chain occurred a few times. The antigen is unknown. This record comes from a study of early T cells in non-severe SARS-CoV-2 infection. Study-wide results and caveats: Anti-spike CD8 responses were favored by VDJdb matching, which missed private and CD4 specificities.

Molecules of cDNA were individually given unique molecular identifiers that were attached to them. TCRdb passed the 5' RACE reads through MiXCR, listing each CDR3 protein once. The repertoire holds about 98,000 distinct CDR3 sequences, approximately 10% seen once, with approximately 5.4% in the top ten. The CDR3 loop spans 13 amino acids. Per germline, CDR1 GTSNPN and CDR2 SVGIG (reference sequence). The V gene lost 2 bases and the J gene lost 1 base, with 8 bases spanning the gap. The sample comprised whole blood. This chain joins TRBV30 and TRBJ1-1; D is uncertain. This receptor was identified in an adult who was a healthcare worker with PCR-confirmed SARS-CoV-2 infection or an uninfected control (not recorded which). The CDR3 nucleotides are TGTGCCTGGAGTCTTGGACCGAACACTGAAGCTTTCTTT. This encodes CAWSLGPNTEAFF.